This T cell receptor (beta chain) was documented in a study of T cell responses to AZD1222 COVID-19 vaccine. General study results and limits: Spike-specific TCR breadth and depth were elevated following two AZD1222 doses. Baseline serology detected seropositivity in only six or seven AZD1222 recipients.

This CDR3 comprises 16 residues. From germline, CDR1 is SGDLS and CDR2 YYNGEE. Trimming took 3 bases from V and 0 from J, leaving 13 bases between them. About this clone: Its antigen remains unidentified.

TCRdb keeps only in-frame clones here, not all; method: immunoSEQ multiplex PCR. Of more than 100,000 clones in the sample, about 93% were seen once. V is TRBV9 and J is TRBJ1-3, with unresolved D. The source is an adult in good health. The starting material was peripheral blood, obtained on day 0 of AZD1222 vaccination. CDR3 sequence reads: CASSALGPVSGNTIYF. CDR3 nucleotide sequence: TGTGCCAGCAGCGCCCTCGGGCCCGTCTCTGGAAACACCATATATTTT.